This paragraph reports one TCR beta chain. This sample was included in a study of blood T cell repertoires in COVID-19. Libraries were prepared by immunoSEQ multiplex PCR; TCRdb keeps only in-frame clonotypes and omits some of them. The table has about 400,000 clones, nearly 90% seen once; the top ten hold about 2.1%. This CDR3 spans 14 amino acids. Germline V lookup: CDR1 ENHRY, CDR2 SYGVKD. Trimming stripped 3 bases from V and 6 bases from J, with 11 bases between. The material sequenced was PBMCs or T cells enriched from blood (not recorded which). V usage is TRBV10-3 and J usage is TRBJ1-4, with a tentative D call TRBD1 (6 bases). The receptor was isolated from a woman in her 40s with acute COVID-19. CDR3 bases: TGTGCCATCAGTGAAAGGGGGAGGGATGAAAAACTGTTTTTT. It is translated as CAISERGRDEKLFF.